These 24 T cell receptor beta chains were sequenced from one sample in a study of vaccination effects on CD4 cells after COVID-19. Subsequent to roughly 9 days of culture, CD4+ T cells were isolated. Sequenced by immunoSEQ multiplex PCR; TCRdb stores in-frame clones only, minus some. The sample yields tens of thousands of clones, 65% to 75% seen once. What these receptors recognize is not known. The sequencing used CD4+ T cells from PBMCs cultured without peptide, collected before COVID-19 vaccination. The receptors derive from a human donor who received a COVID-19 vaccine.

The rearrangement uses TRBV28 and TRBJ1-2; a weak D match, TRBD1 (5 bases). This CDR3 region has 13 residues. Trimming cost V 2 bases and J 6 bases, with 10 bases left between them. Germline V gives CDR1 MDHEN, CDR2 SYDVKM. The CDR3 sequence: CASSLNRPDGYTF. The CDR3 coding sequence is TGTGCCAGCAGTTTAAACAGGCCAGATGGCTACACCTTC.

This chain connects TRBV7-9 to TRBJ2-1; D remains ambiguous. The length of the CDR3 is 15 residues. From germline, CDR1 is SEHNR and CDR2 FQNEAQ (reference sequence). Trimming removed 0 bases at V and 0 bases at J, with 6 bases between. This CDR3 reads CASSLALSSYNEQFF. The DNA for the CDR3 is TGTGCCAGCAGCTTAGCGCTGAGCTCCTACAATGAGCAGTTCTTC.

The rearrangement links TRBV11-2 to TRBJ2-7; 11 nucleotides line up with TRBD2. Per the germline V gene, CDR1 is SGHAT and CDR2 is FQNNGV. This CDR3 has 13 residues. The junction had 4 bases not matched to a gene; V was cut back by 5 bases and J by 7 bases. The CDR3, as DNA: TGTGCCAGCAGCCTAGCGGGAGGCGAAGAGCAGTACTTC. This encodes CASSLAGGEEQYF.

This clone was seen more than once but under ten times. V is TRBV4-2 and J is TRBJ2-7; 9 positions match TRBD2. CDR1 LGHNA and CDR2 YNFKEQ come from the germline V gene. The J segment lost 2 bases and the V segment lost 0 bases, leaving 8 bases of the junction unmatched. This CDR3 has 17 residues. Here the CDR3 DNA reads TGTGCCAGCAGCCAAGAGACTCATCGCGGGGGGGCCTACGAGCAGTACTTC. Encoded protein: CASSQETHRGGAYEQYF.

The J gene is TRBJ2-7, the V gene TRBV11-1; TRBD1 is a possible D gene (6 bases). V lost 1 base to trimming and J lost 2 bases, with 12 bases between them. The CDR3 spans 15 residues. Germline V CDR1 and CDR2: SGHAT, FQDESV (reference sequence). The CDR3 sequence: CASSLVGDTTYEQYF. The CDR3 DNA reads TGTGCCAGCAGCTTAGTTGGGGACACTACCTACGAGCAGTACTTC.

This clone was counted a few times. The chain has TRBV24-1 and TRBJ2-1; perhaps TRBD1 as D (6 bases). The germline V gene encodes CDR1 KGHDR and CDR2 SFDVKD. The CDR3 has 15 amino acids. V lost 1 base and J 3 bases, leaving 9 bases between the germline ends. This CDR3 reads CATSDLQGSYNEQFF. CDR3 coding DNA: TGTGCCACCAGTGATTTACAGGGCAGCTACAATGAGCAGTTCTTC.

There are a few counts of this clone. The V call is TRBV7-2, the J call TRBJ1-6; TRBD1 agrees at 11 bases. Germline lookup yields CDR1 SGHTA and CDR2 FQGNSA. There are 14 residues in the CDR3. With V trimmed by 5 bases and J by 9 bases, 3 bases remained unmatched. The DNA for the CDR3 is TGTGCCAGCAGCGCAGGGACAGGGGGTTCACCCCTCCACTTT. Its protein product is CASSAGTGGSPLHF. Complete variable domain (other parts from reference TRBV7-2 and TRBJ1-6): GAGVSQSPSNKVTEKGKDVELRCDPISGHTALYWYRQSLGQGLEFLIYFQGNSAPDKSGLPSDRFSAERTGGSVSTLTIQRTQQEDSAVYLCASSAGTGGSPLHFGNGTRLTVT.

The chain employs TRBV27 and TRBJ2-3; 7 bases are shared with TRBD1. Germline values: CDR1 MNHEY, CDR2 SMNVEV (reference sequence). This CDR3 has 14 amino acids. V shed 9 bases, J shed 0 bases, and the junction held 6 bases outside the gene matches. As DNA, the CDR3 is TGTGCCAGGAGGACGACAGGGAGCACAGATACGCAGTATTTT. It codes for CARRTTGSTDTQYF.

Comments on this clone: Its ends do not fully match the called genes, so a read error is possible. This rearrangement joins TRBV5-1 to TRBJ1-6; maybe TRBD1 (6 bases). CDR3 length equals 14 residues. CDR1 SGHRS and CDR2 YFSETQ come from the germline V gene. As DNA, the CDR3 is TGCGCCAGCAGTTTGGGGGCGGGAGGATCACCCCTCCACTTT. Amino acid sequence: CASSLGAGGSPLHF.

This clone was picked up a small number of times. The rearrangement joins TRBV14 to TRBJ1-2; D unresolved. CDR3 length: 14 residues. The germline V and J ends were trimmed by 2 bases and 7 bases, with 14 bases remaining between them. Germline V CDR1 and CDR2: SGHDN, FVKESK. The CDR3 DNA reads TGTGCCAGCAGCCAAAATTATGGGGTGGCTGGCTACACCTTC. Translating it yields CASSQNYGVAGYTF. The full variable domain, with the rest looked up from reference TRBV14 and TRBJ1-2, is EAGVTQFPSHSVIEKGQTVTLRCDPISGHDNLYWYRRVMGKEIKFLLHFVKESKQDESGMPNNRFLAERTGGTYSTLKVQPAELEDSGVYFCASSQNYGVAGYTFGSGTRLTVV.

This clone has only a few counts. The chain combines TRBV29-1 with TRBJ2-1; 10 bases fit TRBD1. With V trimmed by 4 bases and J by 4 bases, 1 base remained unmatched. Germline V gene data show CDR1 as SQVTM and CDR2 as ANQGSEA. The CDR3 has 13 residues. The CDR3 spells CSVGTGGYNEQFF. The CDR3 nucleotides are TGCAGCGTTGGGACAGGGGGTTACAATGAGCAGTTCTTC.

The chain couples TRBV27 to TRBJ1-1; 7 bases map to TRBD1. The trim removed 6 bases at V and 6 bases at J, leaving 10 bases unmatched. CDR3 size: 14 residues. The germline V gene encodes CDR1 MNHEY and CDR2 SMNVEV (reference sequence). CDR3 sequence (DNA): TGTGCCAGCAGCATACAGGGGAGGGTGCCTGAAGCTTTCTTT. This translates into CASSIQGRVPEAFF.

V gene TRBV5-1 combines with J gene TRBJ1-1; 9 bases line up with TRBD1. CDR1 and CDR2 from the germline V gene are SGHRS and YFSETQ. The CDR3 extends over 14 amino acids. The V gene end was trimmed by 4 bases and the J gene end by 5 bases; junction bases not matched to a gene: 6. The chain's CDR3 is CASSVDRGRTEAFF. CDR3 DNA: TGCGCCAGCAGCGTGGACAGGGGACGGACTGAAGCTTTCTTT.

V gene TRBV5-1 combines with J gene TRBJ2-7; TRBD2 agrees at 11 bases. Germline loops: CDR1 SGHRS, CDR2 YFSETQ. The trim removed 4 bases at V and 6 bases at J, leaving 15 bases unmatched. CDR3 length equals 17 residues. The CDR3: CASSRGTSGRGLGEQYF. CDR3 nucleotide sequence: TGCGCCAGCAGCCGCGGTACTAGCGGGAGAGGTCTGGGCGAGCAGTACTTC.

This clone is categorized as medium-sized. V is TRBV2 and J is TRBJ2-4, with D maybe TRBD2 (5 bases). Germline V gene sequence: CDR1 SNHLY, CDR2 FYNNEI. V was pared by 6 bases and J by 7 bases, with 19 bases between. The CDR3 is 15 residues long. CDR3: CASSRTAPPNNIQYF. In DNA form, the CDR3 reads TGTGCCAGCAGCCGGACTGCCCCTCCAAATAACATTCAGTACTTC.

This clone was counted a single time. The V and J genes are TRBV6-5 and TRBJ1-1; D remains ambiguous. This CDR3 contains 14 residues. Germline values: CDR1 MNHEY, CDR2 SVGAGI. Trimming took off 7 bases at V and 3 bases at J, with 15 bases between the two ends. The CDR3 region is CASIGRPTYTEAFF. The CDR3 nucleotides read TGTGCCAGCATTGGCAGACCGACCTACACTGAAGCTTTCTTT.

The table lists this clone with a count of one. The chain uses TRBV5-1 and TRBJ1-4; maybe TRBD1 (6 bases). Germline loops: CDR1 SGHRS, CDR2 YFSETQ. Trimming took 4 bases from V and 8 from J, leaving 18 bases between them. This CDR3 contains 15 residues. For the CDR3, the DNA is TGCGCCAGCAGCCCAGGGAGGGGGGATCGAGAAAAACTGTTTTTT. Amino acids: CASSPGRGDREKLFF.

The sample holds one count of this clone. This chain joins TRBV7-9 and TRBJ1-5; TRBD1 might be the D (5 bases). This CDR3 comprises 16 residues. Trimming removed 1 base from V and 0 bases from J, with 10 bases in between. Germline CDR1 is SEHNR and CDR2 is FQNEAQ (reference sequence). CDR3 sequence reads: CASSLGGGPSNQPQHF. In DNA form, the CDR3 reads TGTGCCAGCAGCTTAGGTGGGGGACCTAGCAATCAGCCCCAGCATTTT.

This sequence joins TRBV5-4 and TRBJ2-1, with TRBD2 matching 13 bases. V gave up 4 bases and J gave up 2 bases; unmatched junction bases: 3. CDR1 and CDR2 from the germline V gene are SGHNT and YYREEE (reference sequence). The CDR3 is 16 amino acids. The DNA for the CDR3 is TGTGCCAGCAGCCCCGGGACTAGCGGGACCTACAATGAGCAGTTCTTC. It encodes CASSPGTSGTYNEQFF.

The table lists this clone with a few counts. The chain recombines TRBV7-3 with TRBJ2-7, with D perhaps assigned TRBD1 or TRBD2 (5 bases each). Germline V lookup: CDR1 SGHTA, CDR2 FQGTGA. V gave up 5 bases and J gave up 6 bases, with 14 bases separating them. There are 13 residues in the CDR3. The CDR3 sequence: CASSPGTTGEQYF. The CDR3 coding sequence is TGTGCCAGCAGCCCCGGGACGACGGGCGAGCAGTACTTC.

The J gene is TRBJ2-1, the V gene TRBV30; the match to TRBD2 covers 7 bases. The CDR3 runs 14 residues. J was trimmed by 3 bases and V by 3 bases; bases with no gene match: 5. The germline V gene encodes CDR1 GTSNPN and CDR2 SVGIG (reference sequence). CDR3 sequence reads: CAWRVASGYNEQFF. The CDR3 DNA is TGTGCCTGGAGGGTTGCTAGCGGCTACAATGAGCAGTTCTTC.

The V and J genes are TRBV6-4 and TRBJ1-2, with a weak D call TRBD1 (6 bases). Looked up from germline, CDR1 is MRHNA and CDR2 is SNTAGT. This CDR3 region has 13 residues. The V end was cut by 4 bases, the J end by 3 bases, with 9 bases between. Written as DNA, the CDR3 is TGTGCCAGCAGTGGACAGGACTACTATGGCTACACCTTC. It specifies CASSGQDYYGYTF.

This clone came up once. The V gene is TRBV28, the J gene TRBJ1-5, with 11 nucleotides matching TRBD1. Germline V gives CDR1 MDHEN, CDR2 SYDVKM. The CDR3 spans 19 residues. V lost 6 bases, J lost 6 bases, and 19 bases stayed unmatched. The CDR3 here is CASSSLGPWTGGWGQPQHF. The CDR3 DNA follows: TGTGCCAGCAGCTCGTTAGGCCCATGGACAGGGGGCTGGGGTCAGCCCCAGCATTTT.

The J gene is TRBJ2-7, the V gene TRBV2; 7 bases line up with TRBD1. The V gene end was trimmed by 7 bases and the J gene end by 2 bases; junction bases not matched to a gene: 8. This CDR3 contains 14 residues. CDR1 is SNHLY, CDR2 FYNNEI, per germline. The CDR3 here is CASILTGTAYEQYF. The CDR3 nucleotides read TGTGCCAGCATCTTGACAGGGACCGCCTACGAGCAGTACTTC.